This passage covers 27 T cell receptor beta chains from one sample sequenced in a study of shared clonotypes between healthy human individuals. It was CD45RO-negative cells, positively selected for CCR7, that made up naive CD8 cells, with terminally differentiated effector memory CD45RA+ cells excluded. Only in-frame clones appear in the TCRdb table, and some are missing; sequencing was by immunoSEQ multiplex PCR. The sample shows 2 million to 2.5 million clones, 85% to 95% of them seen only once. The sequenced material came from naive CD8+ T cells from PBMCs. These receptors were taken from a man between 18 and 35 years old in good health. Some clones in this sample may be carry-over from other donors' samples.

This clone was seen only once. The V gene is TRBV27, the J gene TRBJ1-3; D unclear. The CDR3 loop spans 15 amino acids. CDR1 is MNHEY and CDR2 is SMNVEV in the germline V gene (reference sequence). Trimming pared 4 bases from V and 0 bases from J, leaving 10 bases between. The CDR3 here is CASSSLPNSGNTIYF. The DNA of the CDR3 is TGTGCCAGCAGTTCACTGCCGAACTCTGGAAACACCATATATTTT.

The chain couples TRBV29-1 to TRBJ2-2, with D tentatively TRBD1 (5 bases). CDR3 length: 15 residues. The V and J ends lost 7 bases and 1 base respectively, with 16 bases between them. CDR1 is SQVTM and CDR2 is ANQGSEA in the germline V gene. The CDR3 DNA follows: TGCAGCGGCAAGGGGCCAGGGATGAACACCGGGGAGCTGTTTTTT. Translated: CSGKGPGMNTGELFF.

The V call is TRBV5-1, the J call TRBJ1-2; D call uncertain. Germline CDR1 reads SGHRS; CDR2 reads YFSETQ. Trimming took off 4 bases at V and 6 bases at J, with 19 bases between the two ends. The CDR3 extends over 15 amino acids. CDR3: CASSPRPGTNDGYTF. CDR3 in DNA: TGCGCCAGCAGCCCCCGACCGGGTACCAACGATGGCTACACCTTC.

This chain connects TRBV7-9 to TRBJ1-5, with a possible D match to TRBD1 (5 bases). Germline V gives CDR1 SEHNR, CDR2 FQNEAQ (reference sequence). CDR3 length: 16 amino acids. V was trimmed by 3 bases and J by 0 bases, leaving 12 bases between them. In DNA form, the CDR3 reads TGTGCCAGCAGCTTGGAGCGAGGGGTTAGCAATCAGCCCCAGCATTTT. This sequence encodes CASSLERGVSNQPQHF.

The CDR3 sequence: CASSPNRDRPYEQYF. CDR3 DNA: TGTGCCAGCAGCCCTAACCGGGACAGGCCCTACGAGCAGTACTTC. V is TRBV27 and J is TRBJ2-7; 8 bases agree with TRBD1. This CDR3 has 15 residues. J lost 2 bases, V lost 6 bases, and 9 bases had no gene match. Looked up from germline, CDR1 is MNHEY and CDR2 is SMNVEV (reference sequence).

The J gene is TRBJ2-5, the V gene TRBV7-3; D remains unclear. The V end lost 5 bases, the J end lost 4 bases, and 11 bases lay between the germline ends. Germline assignment: CDR1 SGHTA and CDR2 FQGTGA. CDR3 size: 13 residues. DNA for the CDR3: TGTGCCAGCAGCCCTACCTCGATAGAGACCCAGTACTTC. Translating it yields CASSPTSIETQYF. Complete variable domain (other parts from reference TRBV7-3 and TRBJ2-5): GAGVSQTPSNKVTEKGKYVELRCDPISGHTALYWYRQSLGQGPEFLIYFQGTGAADDSGLPNDRFFAVRPEGSVSTLKIQRTERGDSAVYLCASSPTSIETQYFGPGTRLLVL.

Comments on this clone: Other DNA sequences of this sample code for an identical CDR3. The chain employs TRBV4-1 and TRBJ1-1; TRBD1 might be the D (5 bases). V was cut by 1 base and J by 5 bases, with 11 bases left in between. CDR1 and CDR2 from the germline V gene are MGHRA and YSYEKL. CDR3 length: 14 residues. The CDR3 coding sequence is TGCGCCAGCAGCCAAGTGGGGGGTAGGACTGAAGCTTTCTTT. It translates to CASSQVGGRTEAFF.

Comments on this clone: The sample contains more than one DNA sequence encoding this CDR3. The chain combines TRBV27 with TRBJ2-7, with D unclear. Germline CDR1 MNHEY, CDR2 SMNVEV (reference sequence). Trimming cost V 0 bases and J 0 bases, with 6 bases left between them. The CDR3 totals 14 residues. The CDR3 protein is CASSLSRDSYEQYF. In DNA form, the CDR3 reads TGTGCCAGCAGTTTATCGAGAGACTCCTACGAGCAGTACTTC.

The CDR3 DNA reads as TGTGCCAGCAGCTTATGGGATGAGCGGCCCTACGAGCAGTACTTC. As protein: CASSLWDERPYEQYF. The gene calls are TRBV7-2 and TRBJ2-7; D perhaps matches TRBD2 (5 bases). Germline V gene data show CDR1 as SGHTA and CDR2 as FQGNSA. The length of the CDR3 is 15 residues. The V end was cut by 2 bases, the J end by 2 bases, with 13 bases between. The whole variable domain, filled in from reference TRBV7-2 and TRBJ2-7, reads GAGVSQSPSNKVTEKGKDVELRCDPISGHTALYWYRQSLGQGLEFLIYFQGNSAPDKSGLPSDRFSAERTGGSVSTLTIQRTQQEDSAVYLCASSLWDERPYEQYFGPGTRLTVT.

The chain joins TRBV14 to TRBJ2-1, with D perhaps matching TRBD2 (5 bases). The CDR3 loop spans 14 amino acids. Looked up from germline, CDR1 is SGHDN and CDR2 is FVKESK. V was clipped by 4 bases and J by 5 bases, with 12 bases between them. The CDR3: CASSRTGMDNEQFF. The CDR3 bases are TGTGCCAGCAGCCGGACCGGGATGGACAATGAGCAGTTCTTC.

For this clone: The sample has other DNA sequences that encode this CDR3 too. J is TRBJ1-1 and V is TRBV27, with D maybe TRBD1 (6 bases). The germline V and J ends were trimmed by 3 bases and 0 bases, with 8 bases remaining between them. The CDR3 spans 14 residues. CDR1 is MNHEY, CDR2 SMNVEV, per germline (reference sequence). CDR3 protein: CASSLRGVNTEAFF. In DNA form, the CDR3 reads TGTGCCAGCAGTTTGAGGGGGGTGAACACTGAAGCTTTCTTT.

The chain is built from TRBV21-1 and TRBJ2-7; the table gives TRBD1 as D, unverified against the DNA. TRBV21-1 is a pseudogene segment. This CDR3 comprises 14 residues. The CDR3 region is CASSKIQVTYEQYF. CDR3 coding DNA: TGTGCCAGCAGCAAAATACAGGTTACCTACGAGCAGTACTTC.

Turning to this clone: Other DNA sequences in this sample translate to the same CDR3. CDR3: CASSLTGVNTEAFF. In DNA, the CDR3 is TGTGCCAGCAGTTTAACTGGGGTCAACACTGAAGCTTTCTTT. The chain couples TRBV28 to TRBJ1-1; no firm D call. The germline gives CDR1 MDHEN, CDR2 SYDVKM. Trimming cost V 2 bases and J 2 bases, with 9 bases left between them. This CDR3 has 14 residues. Full variable domain (outside the CDR3, taken from reference TRBV28 and TRBJ1-1): DVKVTQSSRYLVKRTGEKVFLECVQDMDHENMFWYRQDPGLGLRLIYFSYDVKMKEKGDIPEGYSVSREKKERFSLILESASTNQTSMYLCASSLTGVNTEAFFGQGTRLTVV.

The chain couples TRBV30 to TRBJ2-2; 13 nucleotides line up with TRBD2. Trimming cost V 4 bases and J 5 bases; bases outside gene matches: 7. The CDR3 contains 16 residues. The germline gives CDR1 GTSNPN, CDR2 SVGIG (reference sequence). The CDR3 reads CAWNGLAGEETGELFF. CDR3 nucleotide sequence: TGTGCCTGGAATGGACTAGCGGGAGAAGAAACCGGGGAGCTGTTTTTT.

The chain carries TRBV19 and TRBJ2-5; D remains unclear. Germline V gene lookup returns CDR1 LNHDA and CDR2 SQIVND (reference sequence). The CDR3 totals 13 residues. Trimming shortened V by 2 bases and J by 3 bases, and 7 bases separated the two germline ends. This CDR3 is CASSIWVKETQYF. The CDR3 nucleotides read TGTGCCAGTAGTATATGGGTCAAAGAGACCCAGTACTTC.

V gene TRBV14 combines with J gene TRBJ2-5; D gene ambiguous. The germline V gene has CDR1 SGHDN and CDR2 FVKESK. The CDR3 length is 16 residues. The V end lost 2 bases, the J end lost 0 bases, and 13 bases lay between the germline ends. The CDR3 loop is CASSQYLQEYQETQYF. DNA for the CDR3: TGTGCCAGCAGCCAATACCTTCAGGAATACCAAGAGACCCAGTACTTC.

This rearrangement joins TRBV14 to TRBJ2-5, with 7 bases fitting TRBD1. J lost 2 bases, V lost 3 bases, and 6 bases had no gene match. Germline CDR1 is SGHDN and CDR2 is FVKESK. This CDR3 region has 15 residues. The DNA of the CDR3 is TGTGCCAGCAGCCAGTACAGGGGCTTACAAGAGACCCAGTACTTC. Translation gives CASSQYRGLQETQYF.

The chain carries TRBV7-9 and TRBJ1-2; D call uncertain. CDR3 length equals 14 residues. Between the trimmed V and J ends, which lost 4 bases and 8 bases, there was a span of 17 bases. Germline CDR1 reads SEHNR; CDR2 reads FQNEAQ (reference sequence). CDR3 nucleotide sequence: TGTGCCAGCAGCTACCCCACACCCGCAGGCGGCTACACCTTC. Translation: CASSYPTPAGGYTF.

This clone was seen more than once but under ten times. V is TRBV7-9 and J is TRBJ1-2, with D perhaps TRBD1 (5 bases). The CDR3 has 16 residues. Germline loops: CDR1 SEHNR, CDR2 FQNEAQ (reference sequence). The V and J ends lost 5 bases and 6 bases respectively, with 22 bases between them. This CDR3 is CASSPPGDSPRDGYTF. For the CDR3, the DNA is TGTGCCAGCAGCCCCCCCGGTGACTCACCCAGGGATGGCTACACCTTC.

The chain employs TRBV4-3 and TRBJ2-1, with 9 bases identical to TRBD1. Germline V gene data show CDR1 as LGHNA and CDR2 as YSLEER. The CDR3 totals 15 residues. V lost 1 base and J lost 7; bases outside the gene matches: 5. The CDR3 spells CASSQGTGVKNEQFF. In DNA form, the CDR3 reads TGCGCCAGCAGCCAAGGGACAGGGGTAAAGAATGAGCAGTTCTTC.

With regard to this clone: Other DNA variants within this sample encode the same CDR3. The chain couples TRBV9 to TRBJ2-1, with 7 bases identical to TRBD1. In germline, CDR1 is SGDLS, CDR2 YYNGEE. Germline trimming cut 2 bases from V and 2 bases from J; bases unmatched to any gene: 1. The CDR3 extends over 14 amino acids. The CDR3 nucleotides read TGTGCCAGCAGCGTCACAGGGGCCTACAATGAGCAGTTCTTC. This gives the protein CASSVTGAYNEQFF.

The chain employs TRBV28 and TRBJ1-1; D may be TRBD1 (5 bases). Trimming cost V 7 bases and J 3 bases, with 15 bases left between them. Germline V CDR1 and CDR2: MDHEN, SYDVKM. The CDR3 runs 14 residues. The CDR3 protein is CASNPFGGDTEAFF. The CDR3 DNA is TGTGCCAGCAATCCCTTCGGAGGGGACACTGAAGCTTTCTTT.

Comments on this clone: Other DNA sequences in this specimen translate into the identical CDR3. The chain has TRBV30 and TRBJ1-2; unclear D gene. Per the germline V gene, CDR1 is GTSNPN and CDR2 is SVGIG (reference sequence). V was pared by 0 bases and J by 8 bases, with 10 bases between. CDR3 length: 12 residues. The CDR3 spells CAWSVGSWGYTF. The CDR3 DNA follows: TGTGCCTGGAGTGTAGGAAGTTGGGGCTACACCTTC.

In the case of this clone: Other DNA sequences in this sample translate to the same CDR3. The chain carries TRBV27 and TRBJ1-2; 8 bases match TRBD1. With 3 bases clipped from V and 3 bases from J, the junction kept 0 bases outside the gene matches. Per the germline V gene, CDR1 is MNHEY and CDR2 is SMNVEV (reference sequence). The CDR3 has 13 amino acids. CDR3 DNA: TGTGCCAGCAGTTTGGACAGGGACTATGGCTACACCTTC. This sequence encodes CASSLDRDYGYTF.

This chain uses TRBV6-5 with TRBJ2-3; D uncertain. CDR1 is MNHEY, CDR2 SVGAGI, per germline. This CDR3 comprises 15 residues. V lost 2 bases, J lost 2 bases, and 11 bases lay in between. CDR3 coding DNA: TGTGCCAGCAGTTACGCAAGCGAGTACACAGATACGCAGTATTTT. Protein sequence: CASSYASEYTDTQYF.

The genes are TRBV14 and TRBJ2-5; TRBD1 matches at 7 bases. With V trimmed by 3 bases and J by 5 bases, 6 bases remained unmatched. In germline, CDR1 is SGHDN, CDR2 FVKESK. The CDR3 is 14 residues long. The CDR3 DNA is TGTGCCAGCAGCCAGACAGGGCTTCAGGAGACCCAGTACTTC. This translates into CASSQTGLQETQYF.

The rearrangement links TRBV27 to TRBJ2-7; D is unresolved. Trimming pared 2 bases from V and 2 bases from J, leaving 13 bases between. Germline CDR1 and CDR2: MNHEY and SMNVEV (reference sequence). The CDR3 extends over 15 amino acids. The CDR3 region has the DNA TGTGCCAGCAGTTTACTGCCTACCCCGACCTACGAGCAGTACTTC. It encodes CASSLLPTPTYEQYF.